This T cell receptor beta chain emerged from a study of cytomegalovirus exposure and HLA in healthy donors. PCR used 60 Vbeta primers and 13 Jbeta primers. Profiled with immunoSEQ multiplex PCR; TCRdb holds only in-frame clones, not every one. Among under 150,000 clones listed, 65% to 90% were seen once. The CDR3 is 16 residues long. V dropped 5 bases and J dropped 3; count of bases not matched to a gene: 10. Per germline, CDR1 SGHRS and CDR2 YFSETQ. Sequencing was done on a sample of PBMCs. This chain links TRBV5-1 with TRBJ2-7; 11 nucleotides agree with TRBD2. The receptor's source is a man aged 18 to 35 in good health and CMV-seronegative. The CDR3 DNA reads TGCGCCAGCAGTAAATCCACTCTAGCGGGGGGCTACGAGCAGTACTTC. This sequence encodes CASSKSTLAGGYEQYF.